This T cell receptor (beta chain) was sequenced for a study of T cells after yellow fever vaccination. For the study at large: The fractions with low cell numbers were processed using SMART-Seq v4 Ultra Low Input.

The CDR3 contains 16 residues. Germline CDR1 and CDR2: SGHRS and YFSETQ. V lost 0 bases to trimming and J lost 0 bases, with 7 bases between them. One entry per CDR3 protein, called by TCRdb with MiXCR from the 5' RACE reads. Seen here are about 330,000 distinct CDR3 sequences, 8% to 9.5% observed once, and the top ten hold about 16%. This clonotype was observed a few times. This chain joins TRBV5-1 and TRBJ2-6, with D unclear. Sequenced material: PBMCs, taken more than 40 days after the first yellow fever vaccination. This clonotype was obtained from a man between 18 and 35 years old who received the YFV17D yellow fever vaccine. This chain's CDR3 is CASSLEASSGANVLTF. DNA for the CDR3: TGCGCCAGCAGCTTGGAGGCGAGCTCTGGGGCCAACGTCCTGACTTTC.